The present entry profiles one TCR beta chain with its context. The study assigned cohorts using participant-reported clinical history. Recovery meant two consecutive negative NP/OP PCR tests, professional clearance, or resolved symptoms. The data stem from a study of blood T cell repertoires in COVID-19. Study summary: COVID-19 samples, acute and convalescent, were from the United States, Italy and Spain.

Germline assignment: CDR1 SGHTA and CDR2 FQGNSA. Trimming removed 7 bases from V and 5 bases from J; junction bases left unmatched: 11. The CDR3 has 16 amino acids. How the authors handled the data: Reference gene primers were amplified, and this amplification served to estimate nucleated cell counts. Only in-frame clones appear in the TCRdb table, and some are missing; sequencing was by immunoSEQ multiplex PCR. That table is the source of V, J and clone size, and D and trimming were worked out from the DNA. This repertoire shows approximately 350,000 clones, 75% to 90% found once; its top ten account for about 5.4%.

The sample comprised PBMCs or T cells enriched from blood (not recorded which). This chain connects TRBV7-2 to TRBJ2-5, with 12 bases lining up with TRBD2. This sequence was found in a woman between 50 and 59 years old who had recovered from COVID-19. The CDR3 nucleotides are TGTGCCAGCACCCAACAACTAGCGGGAGGATTGGAGACCCAGTACTTC. This sequence encodes CASTQQLAGGLETQYF.